This T cell receptor beta chain was found in a study of blood T cell repertoires in COVID-19. Donors in Cohort 3 counted as recovered after two negative PCRs, clearance, or symptom resolution. This table comes from immunoSEQ multiplex PCR, and its TCRdb copy is limited to in-frame clones, with some not included. The table includes 300,000 to 400,000 clones, roughly 90% detected once. The CDR3 is made up of 14 amino acids. Trimming stripped 6 bases from V and 4 bases from J, with 15 bases between. Germline values: CDR1 MNHEY, CDR2 SVGAGI. Sequencing was done on a sample of PBMCs or T cells enriched from blood (not recorded which). The sequence was obtained from a woman aged 25 to 45 who had recovered from COVID-19. This chain links TRBV6-5 with TRBJ1-1; perhaps TRBD1 as D (6 bases). The CDR3 DNA sequence: TGTGCCAGCAGGCCAACAGGGAGGGGCACTGAAGCTTTCTTT. This sequence encodes CASRPTGRGTEAFF.